This T cell receptor beta chain was sequenced for a study of blood T cell repertoires in COVID-19. For the study at large: Spain, Italy and the United States supplied samples that represented acute and convalescent COVID-19.

TCRdb's table, derived via immunoSEQ multiplex PCR, lists solely in-frame clones and lacks some. The sample consists of around 230,000 clones, 87% of them appearing once. The participants were between about 18 and 90 years old and came from some 23 US areas. Which cohort a participant joined came from the clinical history participants gave. This CDR3 has 14 residues. Germline CDR1 reads LNHDA; CDR2 reads SQIVND (reference sequence). V was clipped by 3 bases and J by 2 bases, with 10 bases between them. Specimen: PBMCs or T cells enriched from blood (not recorded which). The source of this sequence is a man in his late teens or twenties with acute COVID-19. J is TRBJ1-2 and V is TRBV19; D might be TRBD1 (5 bases). The DNA of the CDR3 is TGTGCCAGTAGTATTCCGGGACTCAACTATGGCTACACCTTC. Encoded protein: CASSIPGLNYGYTF.